This TCR beta chain was retrieved from a study of OX40 agonist ivuxolimab in advanced cancers. Turning to the study itself: At doses from 0.01 to 10 mg/kg, patients were given intravenous ivuxolimab every 2 weeks.

In this sample, this clone turned up a few times. Measured with immunoSEQ multiplex PCR; TCRdb has only the in-frame clones, and not every one. The sample holds fewer than 65,000 clones; approximately 82% are singletons and the top ten take roughly 4%. There are 12 residues in the CDR3. Germline CDR1 and CDR2: GTSNPN and SVGIG (reference sequence). V was pared by 6 bases and J by 1 base, with 9 bases between. This TCR derives from an adult with an advanced solid tumor such as melanoma, head and neck, liver or kidney cancer. The specimen comprised CD4+ or CD8+ T cells sorted from blood, sampled in a trial of the OX40 agonist ivuxolimab. The chain uses TRBV30 and TRBJ1-1, with a tentative D call TRBD1 (6 bases). As DNA, the CDR3 is TGTGCCTGTACAGGGCGGAACACTGAAGCTTTCTTT. It yields the protein CACTGRNTEAFF.